The present T cell receptor beta chain was sequenced within a study of cytomegalovirus exposure and HLA in healthy donors (dated by TCRdb to about 2017). Background for the entire study: In an earlier analysis of under 600 of the donors, 250 to 300 Gb of sequence data and 117 million unique TCR beta sequences from about 179 million T cells were reported. An early release that covered fewer than 750 HLA-typed donors contained about 300 gigabases of sequencing data and approximately 85 million unique TCR sequences. Among the roughly 370 genotyped donors, 81% belonged to the genetic ancestry cluster associated with self-reported Caucasian donors. The study aimed to test whether signatures of past pathogen exposure could be identified by cataloging public T cell receptors. The T cell repertoires of 666 subjects were profiled by immunosequencing and related to cytomegalovirus serostatus. A separate validation cohort of roughly 120 different subjects was used in addition to the approximately 670-subject first cohort. The study combined high-throughput TCR immunosequencing, statistical association of individual TCRs with disease status, and machine learning to predict cytomegalovirus infection status. A later analysis re-examined previously published TCR beta repertoires from just over 650 donors and added high-resolution HLA genotyping to investigate patterns of TCR occurrence. The later analysis used no new phenotypic data to find candidate immune exposures, relying instead on TCR beta sequences and their occurrence across donors. In an earlier analysis of several hundred of the donors, high-throughput TCR beta sequencing was used to judge whether each TCR beta V gene segment behaved as functional or pseudogenic. Donor age, sex, ethnicity and CMV serostatus were compiled alongside the repertoire data. A later genetic analysis took genome-wide SNP genotypes for about three fifths of the 666 donors and used that subset as a discovery cohort. All discovery cohort repertoires had been generated on a single sequencing platform. HLA typing covered class I and class II loci at four-digit resolution. Typing coverage differed by locus: A, B, C, DRB1 and DQB1 were typed in roughly 620-630 donors, DQA1 in about 500, DPA1 in some 610, and DPB1 in around 490. Four or five DR-DQ haplotypes were handled as single units for association and clustering because linkage in the cohort was strong. Among several hundred genotyped donors of the cohort, an average of about 220,000 unique TCR beta nucleotide sequences was sequenced per donor, of which 15% to 20% were non-productive. General findings and caveats noted by the study authors: Strong co-occurrence of HLA alleles, especially DR and DQ, made assigning TCR associations to individual alleles difficult. At a false discovery rate of 0.05, a later analysis linked roughly 17,000 TCR beta sequences to specific HLA alleles. Most TCR sequences were seen in very few donors, while some public TCRs were found in many individuals. A cluster of highly shared sequence variants was judged likely to be a technical artifact of the sequencing pipeline. The authors suggested that the approach could potentially be generalized to other disease states and immunological phenotypes. The earlier analysis of almost 600 of the donors excluded 15 to 20 rarely observed V segments, including chromosome 9 orphons, because counts were too low. A total of fewer than 200 TCR beta chains were listed by the study as associated with cytomegalovirus. Correlated functional status among segregating V segments might reflect linkage disequilibrium, but an unknown experimental factor could not be ruled out. CMV serostatus was the only immune exposure information available for the cohort. In an earlier analysis of some 640 of the donors, most TCR beta V segments were observed in productive rearrangements about 90% or about 30% of the time, broadly matching IMGT annotations. Some IMGT-functional V segments, including TRBV6-2 and TRBV6-3, could not be told apart with the 87-base-pair reads, so those segments were excluded. A later analysis found that most CMV-associated TCR beta chains appeared HLA-restricted, with HLA associations seemingly driven largely by CMV exposure. In this cohort, only TCR beta chains were sequenced, and detectable features were limited by the absence of alpha or paired-chain data. A further reported finding was that TCR beta sequences accurately predicted the HLA-A and HLA-B alleles for most subjects in the first cohort. In a later analysis, TCR association rates were found to vary across HLA loci, with the most associated TCRs seen for DRB1 alleles and the fewest for HLA-C alleles. In a later genetic analysis, fewer N-insertions in productive TCRs were reported among donors in an Asian-associated ancestry cluster than the roughly 710-donor mean. Because some donors lacked HLA typing at each locus, the association tests relied only on the typed subset. Roughly uniform sequencing depth across donors was assumed in presence/absence analyses, although this assumption may not hold. In a later analysis, HLA-associated TCR beta chains showed more clonal expansion and lower generation probabilities than non-associated chains that were equally common. In vitro tests confirmed that a few of the cytomegalovirus-associated TCR beta chains recognize cytomegalovirus antigens. An association between a missense DCLRE1C variant and V-gene and J-gene trimming of TCR beta chains was found in a later genetic analysis and replicated in an independent cohort. Cytomegalovirus status was reported to be diagnosed by the classifier with high specificity and sensitivity in both the original and validation cohorts. A later analysis reported that several top co-occurrence clusters appeared linked to parvovirus B19, influenza, CMV and Epstein-Barr virus.

V is clipped by 2 bases and J by 5 bases, and the sequence between their germline boundaries is 6 bases long. Per the germline V gene (reference sequence), MNHEY is the CDR1 and SMNVEV is the CDR2. Taken from cysteine to phenylalanine, the CDR3 has 13 residues. Only the CDR3 part of the read is kept: 39 bases, read in frame from the first base. The cohort comprised some 730 healthy bone marrow donors. All cohort members were sampled while nominally healthy, although unrecorded immune exposures were likely present. The donor was CMV seropositive and belonged to the group of 250 to 300 seropositive cohort members. Each donor provided a peripheral blood sample, and peripheral blood mononuclear cells were used for TCR beta sequencing. The Qiagen DNeasy Blood Extraction Kit was used to extract genomic DNA from the blood cell samples. A remark on this clone: Its binding antigen is unknown. Base qualities are not provided; no much larger clone lies one nucleotide away.

The library came from the immunoSEQ multiplex PCR assay. A mixture of 60 forward primers for TCR Vbeta segments and 13 reverse primers for TCR Jbeta segments was used in the multiplex PCR. The CDR3 region of rearranged TCR beta genes was amplified from genomic DNA by a multiplex PCR assay. On the Illumina HiSeq System, the amplified TCR beta libraries were sequenced as 87-base-pair reads. As for the original processing: A later analysis tallied roughly 76 million unique TCR beta chains across the 550 to 850 repertoires, and approximately 9.9 million of those chains were shared by two or more donors. To remove PCR and sequencing errors, raw reads were error-corrected and collapsed into unique sequences using a nearest-neighbor algorithm that merged closely related sequences. Alignment of CDR3 sequences to IMGT reference sequences was used to assign V, D and J gene segments. For a sequence to be retained, a match of at least six nucleotides was required to both a V gene segment and a J gene segment. Rearrangements were called productive when the CDR3 lacked stop codons and stayed in frame with V and J; all others were non-productive. Following IMGT convention, CDR3 was defined as the stretch from the second conserved V-encoded cysteine up to the conserved J-encoded phenylalanine. The earlier analysis of 500 to 600 of the donors excluded sequences that lacked an unambiguous match to a single V gene segment. In an earlier analysis of around 600 of the donors, V segments were called functional above 56.7% productive rearrangements and were called segregating when the between-donor standard deviation exceeded 5%. A statistical classification framework was built for diagnosing cytomegalovirus status from the catalog of TCR beta chain sequences. A later analysis assigned V and J genes by comparing TCR nucleotide sequences with IMGT/GENE-DB human TR gene sequences. The TCRdist pipeline was used in a later analysis to assign CDR3 sequences and most-parsimonious VDJ recombination scenarios. In a later analysis, every TCR beta chain was defined by the combination of its CDR3 amino acid sequence and its V-gene family, and reads without a unique V-gene family were dropped. In a later analysis, 450 to 600 highly shared, low-generation-probability nucleotide sequences were removed to address suspected cross-contamination and a sequencing artifact. A later analysis calculated a clonal expansion index for each public chain from normalized within-repertoire ranks of inferred template counts. In a later analysis, generation probabilities were computed using a VDJ recombination model fitted to out-of-frame rearrangements, and the results were checked against IGoR. Hypergeometric tests were used in a later analysis to score TCR-TCR, TCR-HLA and TCR-CMV co-occurrence, with a repertoire-size bias correction applied to the TCR pairs. In a later analysis, false discovery rates were estimated by permuting HLA or CMV assignments 20 times. In a later analysis, co-occurring TCRs were grouped using DBSCAN, with TCRdist sequence similarity added in when clustering inside HLA-allele-positive subsets. Co-occurrence clustering excluded repertoires with fewer than 30,000 or more than 120,000 public chains, plus five with anomalous nucleotide sharing. TCRdb holds this immuneACCESS table with in-frame rearrangements only. Some clones are missing; in checked studies, unresolved V genes explain under half, and the rest has no known cause. V, J and clone size derive from that table, while D and trimming were established from the DNA sequence. The sample table records fewer than 300,000 clones; roughly 89% of these occur just once. The top ten constitute roughly 4% of the sample.

What was sequenced was PBMCs. The chain uses TRBV27 and TRBJ1-4, with the identity of the D gene unclear. The source of this sequence is a man aged 40-49 years in good health and CMV-seropositive. The CDR3 region has the sequence CASSLLRNEKLFF. In nucleotide form, the sequence is TGTGCCAGCAGTTTACTGCGAAATGAAAAACTGTTTTTT.